This TCR beta chain stems from a study of blood T cell repertoires in COVID-19. Study summary: The origin of the acute and convalescent COVID-19 samples was the United States, Italy and Spain. Nucleic acid was either cDNA or gDNA, and it came from T cells, B-cell-depleted T cells, or PBMCs.

Original methodology: Reference gene primers were amplified, and this amplification served to estimate nucleated cell counts. Generated by immunoSEQ multiplex PCR, the TCRdb table keeps only in-frame clones and is missing some. That table gives V, J and clone size, and the DNA gave D and trimming. Here the sample spans approximately 270,000 clones, over 75% being singletons. The CDR3 covers 14 residues. Germline V gene sequence: CDR1 SNHLY, CDR2 FYNNEI. With V trimmed by 3 bases and J by 6 bases, 7 bases remained unmatched. Source material: peripheral blood. The chain has TRBV2 and TRBJ1-2; TRBD1 matches 7 bases. This TCR was recovered from a woman between 65 and 79 years old with acute or convalescent COVID-19. CDR3 protein: CASSEGTEENGYTF. CDR3 in DNA: TGTGCCAGCAGTGAGGGGACAGAGGAAAATGGCTACACCTTC.